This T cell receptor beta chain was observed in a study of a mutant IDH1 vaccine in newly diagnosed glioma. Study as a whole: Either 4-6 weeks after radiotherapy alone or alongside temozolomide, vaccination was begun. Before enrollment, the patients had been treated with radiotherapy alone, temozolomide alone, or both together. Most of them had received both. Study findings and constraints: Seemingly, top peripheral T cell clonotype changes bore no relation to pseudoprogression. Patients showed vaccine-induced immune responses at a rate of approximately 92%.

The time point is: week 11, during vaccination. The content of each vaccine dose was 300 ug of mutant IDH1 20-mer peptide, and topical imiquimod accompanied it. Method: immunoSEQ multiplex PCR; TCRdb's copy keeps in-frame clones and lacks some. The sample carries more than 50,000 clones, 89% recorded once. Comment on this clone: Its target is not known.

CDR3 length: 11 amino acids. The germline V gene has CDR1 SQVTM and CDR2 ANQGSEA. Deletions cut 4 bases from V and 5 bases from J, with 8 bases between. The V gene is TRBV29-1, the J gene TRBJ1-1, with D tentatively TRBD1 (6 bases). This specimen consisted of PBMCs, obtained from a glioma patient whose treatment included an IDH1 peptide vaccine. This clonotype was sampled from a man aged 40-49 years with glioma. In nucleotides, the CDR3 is TGCAGCGTTGTCAGGGGTACTGAAGCTTTCTTT. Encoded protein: CSVVRGTEAFF.